The sequence of this TCR beta chain was determined in a study of T cells after yellow fever vaccination. Study-level results: Post-booster samples contained most primary-vaccination clones (approximately 96% CD4, approximately 88% CD8). Abundant clonotypes from the bulk population could have been carried over as contaminants into FACS-sorted repertoires.

Germline V gives CDR1 SGHAT, CDR2 FQNNGV. The V end was cut by 0 bases, the J end by 1 base, with 19 bases between. The CDR3 has 18 residues. This clonotype was counted between two and nine times. Its antigen remains unknown. For TCR, cDNA came from 5'RACE template switching, which added a universal primer site and UMIs. A single record per CDR3 protein comes from TCRdb applying MiXCR to the 5' RACE reads. The data show about 630,000 distinct CDR3 sequences, with roughly an eighth seen just once and under 15% held by the top ten. The chain links TRBV11-2 to TRBJ2-7, with D possibly TRBD1 on 5 matching bases. The receptor's source is a man aged 25-40 years who received the YFV17D yellow fever vaccine. The source was PBMCs, collected on the day of the yellow fever booster vaccination. CDR3 amino acids: CASSLEGRIMSQSYEQYF. For the CDR3, the DNA is TGTGCCAGCAGCTTAGAGGGGCGAATCATGTCTCAGTCCTACGAGCAGTACTTC.